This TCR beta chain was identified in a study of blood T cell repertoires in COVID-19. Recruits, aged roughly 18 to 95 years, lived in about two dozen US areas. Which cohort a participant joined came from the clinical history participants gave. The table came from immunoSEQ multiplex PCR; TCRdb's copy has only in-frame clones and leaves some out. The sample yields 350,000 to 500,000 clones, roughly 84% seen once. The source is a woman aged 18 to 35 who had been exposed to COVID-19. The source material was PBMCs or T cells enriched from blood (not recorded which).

The CDR3 DNA is TGTGCCAGCAGCTTGGGACTAGGTTCCTACAATGAGCAGTTCTTC. Translated, it gives CASSLGLGSYNEQFF. V usage is TRBV5-4 and J usage is TRBJ2-1; D perhaps matches TRBD2 (6 bases). Germline CDR1 and CDR2: SGHNT and YYREEE (reference sequence). CDR3 length: 15 residues. V gave up 0 bases and J gave up 1 base, with 8 bases separating them.